Presented here are 31 T cell receptor beta chains from one specimen sequenced in a study of cytotoxic CD8 clonotypes in ibrutinib-treated CLL. Sequencing was performed with immunoSEQ multiplex PCR; in TCRdb, only in-frame clones are kept and a portion is missing. The data show fewer than 50,000 clones, 53% seen once. This specimen consisted of PBMCs, obtained after 12 months of ibrutinib treatment. The receptors were gathered from a human donor with chronic lymphocytic leukemia.

The CDR3 coding sequence is TGTGCCAGTAGTATGGACAGGGCCACTGAAGCTTTCTTT. Encoded protein: CASSMDRATEAFF. The chain recombines TRBV19 with TRBJ1-1; 8 bases line up with TRBD1. The V and J ends lost 3 bases and 4 bases, in that order; junction bases with no gene match: 1. Germline V gene lookup returns CDR1 LNHDA and CDR2 SQIVND (reference sequence). The CDR3 totals 13 residues.

CDR3 sequence (DNA): TGTGCCAGCAGCCCAGATGTTGTGAATGAGCAGTTCTTC. Translated: CASSPDVVNEQFF. This chain connects TRBV21-1 to TRBJ2-1; the table's D call TRBD1 went unverified against the DNA. TRBV21-1 is marked as a pseudogene. The CDR3 consists of 13 residues.

The gene calls are TRBV19 and TRBJ2-6; no reliable D call. Per germline, CDR1 LNHDA and CDR2 SQIVND (reference sequence). This CDR3 has 17 amino acids. V gave up 3 bases and J gave up 1 base, with 13 bases separating them. This CDR3 is CASSIRTETSGANVLTF. As DNA, the CDR3 is TGTGCCAGTAGTATTCGGACGGAAACTTCTGGGGCCAACGTCCTGACTTTC.

Only one count was recorded for this clone. The chain employs TRBV29-1 and TRBJ2-5, with D possibly called TRBD1 or TRBD2 (5 bases each). With 2 bases removed from V and 1 base from J, the gap between germline ends came to 20 bases. CDR1 SQVTM and CDR2 ANQGSEA come from the germline V gene. This CDR3 contains 17 residues. CDR3 sequence reads: CSVELGGRSGRQETQYF. The DNA of the CDR3 is TGCAGCGTTGAATTGGGCGGGCGGTCGGGGCGCCAAGAGACCCAGTACTTC.

This clone was counted only a few times. The gene calls are TRBV19 and TRBJ1-4, with D hard to call. The CDR3 extends over 12 amino acids. Germline V CDR1 and CDR2: LNHDA, SQIVND (reference sequence). Trimming removed 4 bases at V and 13 bases at J, with 13 bases between. CDR3 protein: CASSSSLYRLFF. The CDR3 DNA sequence: TGTGCCAGTAGTAGTTCCCTATATCGACTGTTTTTT.

The sample holds a few counts of this clone. V gene TRBV4-1 combines with J gene TRBJ2-4; D remains ambiguous. CDR3 length: 16 residues. Trimming removed 0 bases at V and 3 bases at J, with 12 bases between. CDR1 MGHRA and CDR2 YSYEKL come from the germline V gene. The CDR3 region has the DNA TGCGCCAGCAGCCAAGATAGGGCTGTTGGCAAAAACATTCAGTACTTC. Amino acids: CASSQDRAVGKNIQYF.

CDR3 bases: TGTGCCAGCAGGTCCCAAAGGTCCTGGGACACAGATACGCAGTATTTT. It encodes CASRSQRSWDTDTQYF. V and J are TRBV28 and TRBJ2-3; D gene ambiguous. V was pared by 6 bases and J by 2 bases, with 18 bases between. This CDR3 has 16 amino acids. CDR1 is MDHEN, CDR2 SYDVKM, per germline.

The chain uses TRBV5-6 and TRBJ2-6, with 7 bases identical to TRBD1. Per the germline V gene, CDR1 is SGHDT and CDR2 is YYEEEE. CDR3 length: 15 residues. The trim removed 1 base at V and 2 bases at J, leaving 0 bases unmatched. The CDR3 region has the DNA TGTGCCAGCAGCTTGACAGGGGCTGGGGCCAACGTCCTGACTTTC. This translates into CASSLTGAGANVLTF.

This clone was seen a single time. The chain carries TRBV9 and TRBJ2-7; D not certain. This CDR3 contains 14 residues. Per the germline V gene, CDR1 is SGDLS and CDR2 is YYNGEE. The ends were cut back, 2 bases at V and 0 bases at J, with 9 bases in the middle. This CDR3 is CASSVVSTSYEQYF. CDR3 in DNA: TGTGCCAGCAGCGTCGTCTCCACCTCCTACGAGCAGTACTTC.

This clone appeared once. The chain joins TRBV28 to TRBJ2-3; 7 bases are a match to TRBD1. This CDR3 comprises 14 residues. Germline-derived CDR1 and CDR2 are MDHEN and SYDVKM. Trimming removed 6 bases from V and 3 bases from J; junction bases left unmatched: 6. CDR3 residues: CASSRQGVTDTQYF. CDR3 coding DNA: TGTGCCAGCAGCAGACAGGGTGTGACAGATACGCAGTATTTT.

The CDR3 region is CASSQEGRDTQYF. CDR3 DNA: TGTGCCAGCAGCCAAGAGGGGAGAGATACGCAGTATTTT. This chain joins TRBV4-2 and TRBJ2-3, with D perhaps matching TRBD2 (5 bases). The ends were cut back, 0 bases at V and 5 bases at J, with 6 bases in the middle. Germline values: CDR1 LGHNA, CDR2 YNFKEQ. This CDR3 spans 13 amino acids.

This clone was detected only a few times. J is TRBJ2-7 and V is TRBV29-1; the D gene could be TRBD1 or TRBD2 (5 bases each). CDR1 is SQVTM and CDR2 is ANQGSEA in the germline V gene. The CDR3 runs 11 residues. Trimming shortened V by 3 bases and J by 5 bases, and 8 bases separated the two germline ends. The CDR3 is CSVEGVHEQYF. Written as DNA, the CDR3 is TGCAGCGTTGAGGGGGTCCACGAGCAGTACTTC.

This clone was recorded at least ten times. In the same sample, other DNA sequences code for this CDR3. The J gene is TRBJ1-4, the V gene TRBV5-1; 7 bases map to TRBD1. The CDR3 is 14 amino acids. V lost 3 bases to trimming and J lost 7 bases; unmatched junction nucleotides: 6. CDR1 is SGHRS, CDR2 YFSETQ, per germline. The CDR3 sequence: CASSYQGGGEKLFF. In nucleotides, the CDR3 is TGCGCCAGCAGCTACCAAGGGGGCGGTGAAAAACTGTTTTTT.

This clone was detected a few times. This chain joins TRBV28 and TRBJ1-2; D gene ambiguous. Looked up from germline, CDR1 is MDHEN and CDR2 is SYDVKM. The V gene lost 3 bases and the J gene lost 8 bases, with 16 bases spanning the gap. The CDR3 is 14 residues long. CDR3 sequence: CASSFWREMGGYTF. In DNA form, the CDR3 reads TGTGCCAGCAGTTTTTGGAGGGAAATGGGAGGCTACACCTTC.

This clone came up once. The chain employs TRBV6-5 and TRBJ2-5; D unresolved. This CDR3 spans 11 amino acids. Germline V gives CDR1 MNHEY, CDR2 SVGAGI. Deletions cut 5 bases from V and 6 bases from J, with 7 bases between. The CDR3 sequence: CASSLQKTQYF. The CDR3 nucleotides read TGTGCCAGCAGTCTACAGAAGACCCAGTACTTC.

This clone was observed a single time. V usage is TRBV28 and J usage is TRBJ1-4; D possibly corresponds to TRBD1 (6 bases). This CDR3 comprises 15 residues. Trimming took 4 bases from V and 4 from J, leaving 13 bases between them. CDR1 and CDR2 (germline): MDHEN, SYDVKM. The chain's CDR3 is CASSSGGRINEKLFF. CDR3 in DNA: TGTGCCAGCAGTTCCGGGGGGCGCATTAATGAAAAACTGTTTTTT.

The chain carries TRBV7-3 and TRBJ2-1, with 9 bases lining up with TRBD2. Trimming took 2 bases from V and 7 from J; bases not matched to a gene: 6. Germline values: CDR1 SGHTA, CDR2 FQGTGA. CDR3 length: 15 residues. DNA for the CDR3: TGTGCCAGCAGCTTAGCCAGCGGGAGGTGGAATGAGCAGTTCTTC. Its translation is CASSLASGRWNEQFF.

This rearrangement joins TRBV11-1 to TRBJ2-7, with 7 bases fitting TRBD1. CDR3 length: 15 residues. V lost 5 bases to trimming and J lost 3 bases; unmatched junction nucleotides: 10. The germline gives CDR1 SGHAT, CDR2 FQDESV (reference sequence). The CDR3 sequence is CASSDRDSYHYEQYF. Here the CDR3 DNA reads TGTGCCAGCAGCGACCGGGACAGCTACCACTACGAGCAGTACTTC.

The count of this clone is one. The V call is TRBV4-1, the J call TRBJ1-4; TRBD1 agrees at 10 bases. The V gene end was trimmed by 0 bases and the J gene end by 16 bases; junction bases not matched to a gene: 5. The CDR3 consists of 13 residues. Germline CDR1 is MGHRA and CDR2 is YSYEKL. The CDR3 DNA sequence: TGCGCCAGCAGCCAAGATCGGGGACAGGGGCCGTTTTTT. Translated, it gives CASSQDRGQGPFF.

The gene calls are TRBV5-1 and TRBJ1-1; D uncertain. The ends were cut back, 2 bases at V and 1 base at J, with 15 bases in the middle. Germline lookup yields CDR1 SGHRS and CDR2 YFSETQ. This CDR3 spans 16 amino acids. CDR3 in amino acids: CASSFSSQLTNTEAFF. The CDR3 DNA reads TGCGCCAGCAGCTTCTCCTCACAGCTTACGAACACTGAAGCTTTCTTT.

The chain uses TRBV28 and TRBJ1-5, with a possible D match to TRBD1 (6 bases). Trimming left V 5 bases short and J 4 bases short, with 15 bases between. The CDR3 runs to 15 residues. CDR1 MDHEN and CDR2 SYDVKM come from the germline V gene. The CDR3 protein is CASSLAGTSNQPQHF. Here the CDR3 DNA reads TGTGCCAGCAGTCTAGCCGGGACAAGTAATCAGCCCCAGCATTTT.

This clone was seen only a few times. The chain joins TRBV7-3 to TRBJ2-1; TRBD1 agrees at 7 bases. The J segment lost 5 bases and the V segment lost 3 bases, leaving 7 bases of the junction unmatched. Germline V gene sequence: CDR1 SGHTA, CDR2 FQGTGA. This CDR3 is 15 amino acids long. The CDR3 nucleotides read TGTGCCAGCAGCTTGTGGGACAGCCCTAACAATGAGCAGTTCTTC. Its protein product is CASSLWDSPNNEQFF.

The chain links TRBV28 to TRBJ2-1, with D perhaps matching TRBD2 (6 bases). This CDR3 has 15 residues. V lost 3 bases to trimming and J lost 3 bases, with 12 bases between them. The germline V gene has CDR1 MDHEN and CDR2 SYDVKM. The CDR3 sequence is CASSFSGAFYNEQFF. The CDR3 DNA reads TGTGCCAGCAGTTTCTCGGGAGCCTTCTACAATGAGCAGTTCTTC.

The rearrangement uses TRBV28 and TRBJ1-5; possible D gene TRBD1, 6 bases. CDR3 length: 14 residues. The V gene lost 4 bases and the J gene lost 6 bases, with 13 bases spanning the gap. Germline CDR1 reads MDHEN; CDR2 reads SYDVKM. CDR3 DNA sequence: TGTGCCAGCAGTTGGATACAGGGCGGTCAGCCCCAGCATTTT. This encodes CASSWIQGGQPQHF.

This clone was seen ten or more times. This rearrangement joins TRBV28 to TRBJ1-4; maybe TRBD1 (6 bases). The CDR3 consists of 13 residues. Germline CDR1 MDHEN, CDR2 SYDVKM. With 6 bases removed from V and 6 bases from J, the gap between germline ends came to 11 bases. Here the CDR3 reads CASRTRGDEKLFF. In DNA form, the CDR3 reads TGTGCCAGCAGAACTAGGGGGGATGAAAAACTGTTTTTT.

The CDR3 DNA sequence: TGTGCCAGCAGTGATGGGAAGTTCTCTGGAAACACCATATATTTT. Translated: CASSDGKFSGNTIYF. This rearrangement joins TRBV28 to TRBJ1-3; the D is unclear. This CDR3 region has 15 residues. Germline V CDR1 and CDR2: MDHEN, SYDVKM. V was clipped by 5 bases and J by 0 bases, with 11 bases between them.

A few counts support this clone. The chain combines TRBV14 with TRBJ1-3; D unresolved. Germline assignment: CDR1 SGHDN and CDR2 FVKESK. The CDR3 contains 15 residues. V was pared by 2 bases and J by 2 bases, with 10 bases between. The DNA for the CDR3 is TGTGCCAGCAGCCAATTAGGAGAGACTGGAAACACCATATATTTT. It encodes CASSQLGETGNTIYF.

This chain connects TRBV29-1 to TRBJ2-5; D not certain. The CDR3 has 11 residues. CDR1 is SQVTM, CDR2 ANQGSEA, per germline. CDR3 loop: CSGWLSKTQYF. The CDR3 DNA is TGCAGTGGGTGGCTCTCCAAGACCCAGTACTTC. Using reference TRBV29-1 and TRBJ2-5 for the parts outside the CDR3, the full variable domain is SAVISQKPSRDICQRGTSLTIQCQVDSQVTMMFWYRQQPGQSLTLIATANQGSEATYESGFVIDKFPISRPNLTFSTLTVSNMSPEDSSIYLCSGWLSKTQYFGPGTRLLVL.

The chain recombines TRBV2 with TRBJ1-2, with D maybe TRBD1 (6 bases). CDR1 SNHLY and CDR2 FYNNEI come from the germline V gene. CDR3 size: 13 residues. The V end lost 4 bases, the J end lost 2 bases, and 8 bases lay between the germline ends. The CDR3 coding sequence is TGTGCCAGCAGTGTAGGGGGGAACTATGGCTACACCTTC. Translation: CASSVGGNYGYTF.

The chain recombines TRBV27 with TRBJ2-7, with 8 bases matching TRBD1. Germline CDR1 MNHEY, CDR2 SMNVEV (reference sequence). The CDR3 has 16 amino acids. Trimming took 3 bases from V and 2 from J; bases not matched to a gene: 9. Written as DNA, the CDR3 is TGTGCCAGCAGTTTGGACCGGACAGGGCGAACCTACGAGCAGTACTTC. As protein: CASSLDRTGRTYEQYF.

The chain links TRBV28 to TRBJ2-2, with 8 bases aligning to TRBD1. V shed 1 base and J 5 bases; nucleotides not matched to a gene: 3. The CDR3 totals 15 residues. CDR1 is MDHEN, CDR2 SYDVKM, per germline. CDR3 protein: CASSLLQGGTGELFF. Here the CDR3 DNA reads TGTGCCAGCAGTTTATTACAGGGGGGTACCGGGGAGCTGTTTTTT. Combining the CDR3 with reference TRBV28 and TRBJ2-2 gives the whole variable domain DVKVTQSSRYLVKRTGEKVFLECVQDMDHENMFWYRQDPGLGLRLIYFSYDVKMKEKGDIPEGYSVSREKKERFSLILESASTNQTSMYLCASSLLQGGTGELFFGEGSRLTVL.